This T cell receptor (beta chain) was identified during a study of Ad26.COV2.S vaccination and SARS-CoV-2 variants. Findings and limits, study-wide: Comparability of non-spike TCR breadth was observed across vaccine and placebo recipients. Total T cell responses, in the TCR breadth and depth analyses, may have been underestimated. Substantial breadth in spike-specific CD8+ and CD4+ T cell responses was reportedly seen after vaccination.

With respect to this clone: What it binds is unknown.

Method: immunoSEQ multiplex PCR; TCRdb's copy keeps in-frame clones and lacks some. The sample yields about 350,000 clones, about 90% seen once. Germline V gives CDR1 SGHNT, CDR2 YYREEE (reference sequence). The CDR3 sequence is 15 residues long. V lost 2 bases to trimming and J lost 6 bases; unmatched junction nucleotides: 5. Sequencing used peripheral blood, obtained after recovery from COVID-19. The TCR originated in a human donor who had recovered from COVID-19. The J gene is TRBJ2-1, the V gene TRBV5-4; 10 bases map to TRBD1. DNA of the CDR3: TGTGCCAGCAGCTTCGGGACAGGGGTCTTCAATGAGCAGTTCTTC. Amino acids: CASSFGTGVFNEQFF.